Listed below are T cell receptor beta chains from one sample, sequenced in a study of CXCR3-negative and CXCR3-positive naive CD8 T cells. TCRdb reprocessed the 5' RACE reads, with one entry per CDR3 protein and no DNA. The sample data list fewer than 80,000 distinct CDR3 sequences. The specimen was naive CXCR3- CD8+ T cells from blood. All receptors come from a human donor in good health. Some clones in this sample may be carry-over from other donors' samples. Each CDR3 is given with its conserved first and last residue.

>14|TRBV7-9|TRBJ1-5
CASNKGGGNQPQHF
>18|TRBV6-2/TRBV6-3|TRBJ2-5
CASSYLGLAGGPEETQYF
>16|TRBV20-1|TRBJ2-1
CSACLVEGGGYNEQFF
>15|TRBV4-3|TRBJ2-2
CASSQDTGGAGELFF
>15|TRBV3-1|TRBJ2-3
CASSQEGVSTDTQYF
>15|TRBV27|TRBJ2-5
CASSSHWDGDETQYF
>12|TRBV6-2/TRBV6-3|TRBJ2-7
CASTGLAYEQYF
>15|TRBV29-1|TRBJ2-2
CSVERETANTGELFF
>16|TRBV6-5|TRBJ2-2
CASSYNWGANTGELFF
>16|TRBV4-3|TRBJ2-1
CASSQGGGVDYNEQFF
>17|TRBV7-9|TRBJ2-1
CASSLEGRGPSYNEQFF
>18|TRBV7-6|TRBJ2-2
CASSLDPGGRVNTGELFF
>17|TRBV15|TRBJ2-2
CATSVRVVGEGSGELFF
>11|TRBV11-1|TRBJ2-1
CASSVYNEQFF
>18|TRBV11-1|TRBJ2-7
CASSLFPGGHSERYEQYF
>14|TRBV5-5|TRBJ2-1
CASSSGTELLWQFF
>13|TRBV20-1|TRBJ2-1
CSASRTLSPQQFF
>12|TRBV7-9|TRBJ2-7
CASSLPLDEQYF
>12|TRBV3-1|TRBJ2-1
CASSQEGWEQFF
>15|TRBV27|TRBJ2-1
CASTGPGRGGNEQFF
>15|TRBV13|TRBJ1-2
CASSLRAKSVYGYTF
>20|TRBV7-9|TRBJ2-5
CASSPPRGGGAGRGQETQYF